This TCR beta chain was captured in a study of CD8 T cells in Susac syndrome. The RNA, about 0.45 to 1 ug, was put through reverse transcription using random hexamers. Amplification of the TCR beta CDR3 was carried out by immunoSEQ multiplex PCR, which spanned a total of 54 Vbeta and 13 Jbeta segments. TCRdb passed the immunoSEQ multiplex PCR reads through MiXCR, listing each CDR3 protein once. Among more than 55,000 distinct CDR3 sequences listed, nearly 96% were seen once. This TCR derives from a human donor with multiple sclerosis. Material: CD4+ T cells from PBMCs.

This chain's CDR3 is CSSRPGQGGDTQYF. The CDR3 region has the DNA TGCAGCTCCCGCCCGGGACAGGGGGGAGATACGCAGTATTTT. This chain connects TRBV29-1 to TRBJ2-3; TRBD1 matches at 11 bases. V shed 8 bases and J 5 bases; nucleotides not matched to a gene: 9. The CDR3 sequence is 14 residues long. The V gene's germline CDR1 is SQVTM and CDR2 ANQGSEA.